This T cell receptor beta chain was profiled in a study of beta chain features in type 1 diabetes. The length of the CDR3 is 14 residues. Trimming cost V 5 bases and J 4 bases, with 14 bases left between them. CDR1 and CDR2 from the germline V gene are SGHTA and FQGNSA. Expressed TCRB transcripts were sequenced because the entire RNA isolate underwent reverse transcription. Sequencing used immunoSEQ multiplex PCR; TCRdb keeps in-frame clones, though not all of them. The profile shows about 210,000 clones, about a tenth of them singletons. This clone occurred many times. The chain combines TRBV7-2 with TRBJ1-2; D gene unclear. The material sequenced was central memory CD4+ T cells from blood. The source is a young man in good health. The CDR3, as DNA: TGTGCCAGCAGCGTAACGTCGGAGGGCTATGGCTACACCTTC. Translated: CASSVTSEGYGYTF.